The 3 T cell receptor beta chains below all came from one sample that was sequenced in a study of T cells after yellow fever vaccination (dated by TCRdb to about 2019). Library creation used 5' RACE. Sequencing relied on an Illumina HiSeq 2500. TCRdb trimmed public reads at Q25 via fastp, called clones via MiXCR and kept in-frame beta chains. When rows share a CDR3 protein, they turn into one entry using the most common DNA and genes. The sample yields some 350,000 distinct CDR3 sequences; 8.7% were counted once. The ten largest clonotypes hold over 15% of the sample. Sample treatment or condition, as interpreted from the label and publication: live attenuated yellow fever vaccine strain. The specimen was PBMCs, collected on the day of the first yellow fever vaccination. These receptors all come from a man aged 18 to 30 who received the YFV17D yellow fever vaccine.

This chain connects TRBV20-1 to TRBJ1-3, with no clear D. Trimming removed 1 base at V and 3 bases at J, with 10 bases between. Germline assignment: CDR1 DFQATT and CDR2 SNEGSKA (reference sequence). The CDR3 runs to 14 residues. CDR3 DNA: TGCAGTGCTAGAGTGGGAGGAAGTGGAAACACCATATATTTT. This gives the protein CSARVGGSGNTIYF.

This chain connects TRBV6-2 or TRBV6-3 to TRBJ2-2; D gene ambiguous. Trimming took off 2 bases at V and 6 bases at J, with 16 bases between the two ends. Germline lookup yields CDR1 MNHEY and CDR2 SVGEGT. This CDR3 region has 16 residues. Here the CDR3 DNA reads TGTGCCAGCAGTTACCTTATCCTCCATCAATCCGGGGAGCTGTTTTTT. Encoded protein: CASSYLILHQSGELFF.

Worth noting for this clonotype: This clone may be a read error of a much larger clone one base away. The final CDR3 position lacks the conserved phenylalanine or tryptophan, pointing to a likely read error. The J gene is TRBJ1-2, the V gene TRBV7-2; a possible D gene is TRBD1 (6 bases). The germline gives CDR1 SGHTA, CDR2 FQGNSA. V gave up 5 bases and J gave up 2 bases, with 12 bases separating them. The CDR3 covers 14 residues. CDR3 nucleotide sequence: TGTGCCAGCAGCCGGACAGTGGGGAACTATGGCTACACCCTC. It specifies CASSRTVGNYGYTL.